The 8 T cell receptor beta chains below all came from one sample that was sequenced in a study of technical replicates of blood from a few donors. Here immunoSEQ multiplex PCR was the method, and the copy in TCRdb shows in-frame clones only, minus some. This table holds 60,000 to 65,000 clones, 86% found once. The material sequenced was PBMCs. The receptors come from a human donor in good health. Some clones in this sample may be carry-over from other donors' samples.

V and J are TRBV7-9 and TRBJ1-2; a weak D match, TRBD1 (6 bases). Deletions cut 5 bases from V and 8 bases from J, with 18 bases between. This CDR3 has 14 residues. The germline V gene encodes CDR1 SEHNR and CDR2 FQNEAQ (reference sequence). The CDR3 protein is CASSADGGGEGYTF. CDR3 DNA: TGTGCCAGCAGCGCGGACGGGGGGGGCGAGGGCTACACCTTC.

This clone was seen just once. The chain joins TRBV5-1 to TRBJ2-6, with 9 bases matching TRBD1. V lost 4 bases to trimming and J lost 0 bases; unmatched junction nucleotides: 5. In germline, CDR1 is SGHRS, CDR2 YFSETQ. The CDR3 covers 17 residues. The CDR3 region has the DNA TGCGCCAGCAGCGCTGGACAGGGGAGCTCTGGGGCCAACGTCCTGACTTTC. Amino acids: CASSAGQGSSGANVLTF.

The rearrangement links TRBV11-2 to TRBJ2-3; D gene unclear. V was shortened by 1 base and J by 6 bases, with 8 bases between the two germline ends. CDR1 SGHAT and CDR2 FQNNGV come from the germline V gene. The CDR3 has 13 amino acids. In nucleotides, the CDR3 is TGTGCCAGCAGCTTAGGATCAGTGGATACGCAGTATTTT. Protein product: CASSLGSVDTQYF.

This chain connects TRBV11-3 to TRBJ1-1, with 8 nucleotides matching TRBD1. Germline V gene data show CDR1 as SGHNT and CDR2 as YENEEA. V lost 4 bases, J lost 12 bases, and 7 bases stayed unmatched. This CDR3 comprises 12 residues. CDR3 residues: CASSSKGQGPFF. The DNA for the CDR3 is TGTGCCAGCAGCTCCAAAGGACAGGGTCCTTTCTTT.

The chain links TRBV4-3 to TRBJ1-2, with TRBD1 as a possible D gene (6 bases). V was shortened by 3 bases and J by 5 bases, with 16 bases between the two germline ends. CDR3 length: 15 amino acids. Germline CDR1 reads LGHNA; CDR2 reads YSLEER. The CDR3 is CASSHEGQSLYGYTF. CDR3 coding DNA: TGCGCCAGCAGCCACGAAGGACAGAGCTTATATGGCTACACCTTC.

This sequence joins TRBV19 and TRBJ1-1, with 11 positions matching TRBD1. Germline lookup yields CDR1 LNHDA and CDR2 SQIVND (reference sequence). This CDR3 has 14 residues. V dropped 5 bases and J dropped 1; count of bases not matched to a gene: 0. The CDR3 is CASSGQGANTEAFF. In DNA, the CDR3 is TGTGCCAGTAGTGGACAGGGGGCGAACACTGAAGCTTTCTTT.

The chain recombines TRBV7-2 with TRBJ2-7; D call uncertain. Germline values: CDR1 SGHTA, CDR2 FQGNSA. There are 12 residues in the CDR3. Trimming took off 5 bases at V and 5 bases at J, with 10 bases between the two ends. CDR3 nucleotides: TGTGCCAGCAGCCGGCTGGGCGACGAGCAGTACTTC. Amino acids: CASSRLGDEQYF.

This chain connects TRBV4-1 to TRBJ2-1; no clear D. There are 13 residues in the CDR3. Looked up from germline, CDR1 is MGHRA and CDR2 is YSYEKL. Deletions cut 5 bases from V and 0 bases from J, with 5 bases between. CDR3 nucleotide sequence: TGCGCCAGCAGCTATTCCTCCTACAATGAGCAGTTCTTC. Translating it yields CASSYSSYNEQFF.